This T cell receptor (beta chain) originates from a study of neoadjuvant nivolumab and ipilimumab in lung cancer. Study information: The combination arm added day-1 ipilimumab 1 mg/kg to nivolumab 3 mg/kg on days 1, 15, 29.

Assay: immunoSEQ multiplex PCR; the TCRdb copy retains only in-frame clones and omits some. The table has some 6,900 clones, 89% seen once; the top ten hold roughly 2.3%. Overall study findings and caveats: TCR richness and clonality were higher in tumors than adjacent uninvolved lung. From pretherapy to surgery, tumor richness and clonality rose with dual therapy. Resected-tumor TCR richness correlated positively with pretherapy blood richness.

Worth noting for this clone: Its matching antigen is unknown. At the DNA level, this CDR3 is encoded by other sequences in the same sample as well.

Sequences were derived from tumor tissue, sampled after neoadjuvant nivolumab, alone or with ipilimumab, at or shortly before surgery. This clonotype originated in an adult with non-small cell lung cancer. Some clones in this sample may be carry-over from other donors' samples.

The DNA of the CDR3 is TGTGCCAGCAGCTGGACTAGCGGGGGAAAAGAGACCCAGTACTTC. It codes for CASSWTSGGKETQYF. V gene TRBV7-2 combines with J gene TRBJ2-5; TRBD2 aligns across 13 bases. This CDR3 is 15 amino acids long. With 4 bases clipped from V and 3 bases from J, the junction kept 2 bases outside the gene matches. Germline V gene sequence: CDR1 SGHTA, CDR2 FQGNSA. Full variable domain (rest looked up from reference TRBV7-2 and TRBJ2-5): GAGVSQSPSNKVTEKGKDVELRCDPISGHTALYWYRQSLGQGLEFLIYFQGNSAPDKSGLPSDRFSAERTGGSVSTLTIQRTQQEDSAVYLCASSWTSGGKETQYFGPGTRLLVL.